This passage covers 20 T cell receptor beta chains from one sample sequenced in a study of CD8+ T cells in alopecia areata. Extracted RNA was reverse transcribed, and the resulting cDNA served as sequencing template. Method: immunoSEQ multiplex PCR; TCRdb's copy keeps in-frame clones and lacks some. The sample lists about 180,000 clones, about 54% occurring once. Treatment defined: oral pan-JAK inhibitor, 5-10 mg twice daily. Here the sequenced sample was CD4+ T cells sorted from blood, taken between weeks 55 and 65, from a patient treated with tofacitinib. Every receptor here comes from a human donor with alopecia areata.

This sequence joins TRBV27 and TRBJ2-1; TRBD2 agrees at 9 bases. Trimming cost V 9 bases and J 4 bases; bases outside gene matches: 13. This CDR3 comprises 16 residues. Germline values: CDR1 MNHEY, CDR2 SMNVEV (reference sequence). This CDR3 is CASIGLAGGKYNEQFF. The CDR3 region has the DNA TGTGCCAGTATAGGATTGGCGGGGGGGAAATACAATGAGCAGTTCTTC.

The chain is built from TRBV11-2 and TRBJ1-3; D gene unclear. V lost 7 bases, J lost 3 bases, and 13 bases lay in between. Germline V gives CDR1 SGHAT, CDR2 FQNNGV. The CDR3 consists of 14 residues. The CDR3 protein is CASTQDGSGNTIYF. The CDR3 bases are TGTGCCAGCACCCAGGACGGGAGTGGAAACACCATATATTTT.

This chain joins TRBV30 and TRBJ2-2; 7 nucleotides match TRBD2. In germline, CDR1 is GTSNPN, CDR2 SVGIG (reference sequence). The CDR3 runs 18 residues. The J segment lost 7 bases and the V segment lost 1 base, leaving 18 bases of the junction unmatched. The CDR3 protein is CAWSEILNPGIAGGELFF. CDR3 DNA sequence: TGTGCCTGGAGTGAGATACTTAACCCAGGGATAGCGGGCGGGGAGCTGTTTTTT.

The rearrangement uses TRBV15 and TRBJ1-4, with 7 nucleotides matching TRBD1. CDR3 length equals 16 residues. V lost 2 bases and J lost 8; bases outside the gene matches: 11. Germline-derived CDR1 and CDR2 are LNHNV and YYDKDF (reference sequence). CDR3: CATSRSRTGAFEKLFF. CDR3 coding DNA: TGTGCCACCAGCAGATCCCGGACAGGCGCTTTCGAAAAACTGTTTTTT.

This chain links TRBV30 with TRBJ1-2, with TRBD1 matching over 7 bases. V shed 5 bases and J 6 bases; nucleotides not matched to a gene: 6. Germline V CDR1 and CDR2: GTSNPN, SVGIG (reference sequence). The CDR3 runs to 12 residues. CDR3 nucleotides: TGTGCCTGGGACAGGGCTGGGAATGGCTACACCTTC. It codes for CAWDRAGNGYTF.

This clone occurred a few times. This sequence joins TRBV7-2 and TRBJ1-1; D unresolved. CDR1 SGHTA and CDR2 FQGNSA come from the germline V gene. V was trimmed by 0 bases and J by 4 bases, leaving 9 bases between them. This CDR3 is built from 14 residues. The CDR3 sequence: CASSLAMAGTEAFF. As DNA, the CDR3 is TGTGCCAGCAGCTTAGCGATGGCAGGCACTGAAGCTTTCTTT.

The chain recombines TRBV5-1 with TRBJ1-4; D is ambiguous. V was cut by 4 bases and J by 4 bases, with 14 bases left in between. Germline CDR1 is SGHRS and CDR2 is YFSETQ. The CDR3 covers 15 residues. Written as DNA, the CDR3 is TGCGCCAGCAGCCCCGAAAGGAACGGTAATGAAAAACTGTTTTTT. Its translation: CASSPERNGNEKLFF.

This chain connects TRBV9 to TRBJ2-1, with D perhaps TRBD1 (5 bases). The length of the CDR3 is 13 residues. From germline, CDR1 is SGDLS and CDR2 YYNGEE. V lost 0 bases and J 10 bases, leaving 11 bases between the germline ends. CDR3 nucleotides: TGTGCCAGCAGCGTAGAAGGGGTAGAGGAGCAGTTCTTC. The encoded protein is CASSVEGVEEQFF.

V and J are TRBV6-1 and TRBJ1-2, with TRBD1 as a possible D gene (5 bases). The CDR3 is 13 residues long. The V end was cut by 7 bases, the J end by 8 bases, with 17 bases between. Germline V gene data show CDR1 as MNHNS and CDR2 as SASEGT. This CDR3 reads CASTLTGVRGYTF. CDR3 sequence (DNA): TGTGCCAGCACCCTAACAGGCGTTCGAGGCTACACCTTC.

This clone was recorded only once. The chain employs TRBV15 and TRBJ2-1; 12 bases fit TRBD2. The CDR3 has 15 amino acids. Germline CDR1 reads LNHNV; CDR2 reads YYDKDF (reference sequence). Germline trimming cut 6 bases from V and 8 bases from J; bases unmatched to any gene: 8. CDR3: CATRTLAGGIDEQFF. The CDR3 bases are TGTGCCACCAGGACTCTAGCGGGGGGGATCGATGAGCAGTTCTTC.

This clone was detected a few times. CDR3 DNA sequence: TGTGCCAGCAGCTCGGGTACCGGGTCCTACGAGCAGTACTTC. Residues: CASSSGTGSYEQYF. The chain combines TRBV11-3 with TRBJ2-7; D not certain. Germline V lookup: CDR1 SGHNT, CDR2 YENEEA. The CDR3 length is 14 residues. V was shortened by 4 bases and J by 1 base, with 11 bases between the two germline ends. Drawing the rest from reference TRBV11-3 and TRBJ2-7, the complete variable domain is EAGVVQSPRYKIIEKKQPVAFWCNPISGHNTLYWYLQNLGQGPELLIRYENEEAVDDSQLPKDRFSAERLKGVDSTLKIQPAELGDSAVYLCASSSGTGSYEQYFGPGTRLTVT.

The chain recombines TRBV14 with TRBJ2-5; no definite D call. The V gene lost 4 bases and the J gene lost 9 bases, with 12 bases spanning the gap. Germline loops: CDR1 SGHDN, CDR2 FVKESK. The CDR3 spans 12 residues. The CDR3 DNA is TGTGCCAGCAGCCCAACCCAGTGGGCCCAGTACTTC. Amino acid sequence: CASSPTQWAQYF.

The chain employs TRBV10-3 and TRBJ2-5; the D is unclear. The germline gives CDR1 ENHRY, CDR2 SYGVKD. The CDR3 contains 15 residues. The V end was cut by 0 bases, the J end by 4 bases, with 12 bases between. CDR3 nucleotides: TGTGCCATCAGTGAGTCGGGTATCCAGTCAGAGACCCAGTACTTC. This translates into CAISESGIQSETQYF.

In DNA, the CDR3 is TGTGCCAGCAGTCCCCTCAGGGAGGGGTATGGCTACACCTTC. It codes for CASSPLREGYGYTF. V gene TRBV25-1 combines with J gene TRBJ1-2; possible D gene TRBD1, 5 bases. The CDR3 totals 14 residues. The V and J ends lost 5 bases and 5 bases respectively, with 15 bases between them. The V gene's germline CDR1 is MGHDK and CDR2 SYGVNS.

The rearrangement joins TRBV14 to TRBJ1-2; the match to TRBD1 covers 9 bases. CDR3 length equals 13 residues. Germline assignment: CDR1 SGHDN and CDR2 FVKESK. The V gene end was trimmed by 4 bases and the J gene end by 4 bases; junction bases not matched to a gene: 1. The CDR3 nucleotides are TGTGCCAGCAGCCTGGACAGGGGCTATGGCTACACCTTC. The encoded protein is CASSLDRGYGYTF.

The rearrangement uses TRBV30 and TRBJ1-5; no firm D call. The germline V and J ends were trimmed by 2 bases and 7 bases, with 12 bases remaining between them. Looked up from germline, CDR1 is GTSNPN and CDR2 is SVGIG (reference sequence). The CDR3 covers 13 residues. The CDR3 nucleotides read TGTGCCTGGAGTCTTGGGGTCCGGCAGCCCCAGCATTTT. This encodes CAWSLGVRQPQHF.

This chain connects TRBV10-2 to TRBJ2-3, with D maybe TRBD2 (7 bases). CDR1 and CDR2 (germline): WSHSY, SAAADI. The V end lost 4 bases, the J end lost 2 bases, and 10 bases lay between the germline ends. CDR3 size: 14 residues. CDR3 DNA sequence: TGCGCCAGCAGTGGCGGGGGCCTCACAGATACGCAGTATTTT. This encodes CASSGGGLTDTQYF.

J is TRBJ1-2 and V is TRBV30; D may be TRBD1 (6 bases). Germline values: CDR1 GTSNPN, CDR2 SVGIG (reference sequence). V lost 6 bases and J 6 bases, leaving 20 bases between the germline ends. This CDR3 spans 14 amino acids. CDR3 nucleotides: TGTGCCTGCCGCCGAAGCAGGGGATTGGATGGCTACACCTTC. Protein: CACRRSRGLDGYTF.

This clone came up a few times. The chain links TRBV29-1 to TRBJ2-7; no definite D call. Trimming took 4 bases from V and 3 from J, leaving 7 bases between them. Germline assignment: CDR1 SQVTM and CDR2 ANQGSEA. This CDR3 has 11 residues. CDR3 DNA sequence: TGCAGCGTTGTCAGCATCTACGAGCAGTACTTC. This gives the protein CSVVSIYEQYF.

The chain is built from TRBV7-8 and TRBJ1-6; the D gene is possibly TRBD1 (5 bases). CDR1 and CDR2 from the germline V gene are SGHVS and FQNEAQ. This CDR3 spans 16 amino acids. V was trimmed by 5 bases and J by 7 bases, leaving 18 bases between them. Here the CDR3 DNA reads TGTGCCAGCAGCCGTGAACGGGACTATGGGAATTCACCCCTCCACTTT. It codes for CASSRERDYGNSPLHF.